The clone carrying this TCR beta chain showed up just once. Its antigen is not known. Germline V gene sequence: CDR1 KGHSH, CDR2 LQKENI. This CDR3 region has 16 residues. V dropped 3 bases and J dropped 4; count of bases not matched to a gene: 5. This specimen belongs to a study of cytomegalovirus exposure and HLA in healthy donors. Notes on the study in general: A later analysis found that most CMV-associated TCR beta chains appeared HLA-restricted. A later look showed TCR association rates differing by HLA locus, highest for DRB1 and lowest for HLA-C.

Use of 60 Vbeta and 13 Jbeta primers characterized the PCR. TCRdb's copy holds only in-frame clones and misses some; the assay was immunoSEQ multiplex PCR. The sample contains around 94,000 clones, 81% of which appear only once. This TCR was recovered from a human donor in good health. The V and J genes are TRBV18 and TRBJ2-7; TRBD2 matches 14 bases. Sequenced input: PBMCs. The CDR3 sequence: CASSPTSGRVKYEQYF. CDR3 nucleotides: TGTGCCAGCTCACCGACTAGCGGGAGGGTAAAATACGAGCAGTACTTC.